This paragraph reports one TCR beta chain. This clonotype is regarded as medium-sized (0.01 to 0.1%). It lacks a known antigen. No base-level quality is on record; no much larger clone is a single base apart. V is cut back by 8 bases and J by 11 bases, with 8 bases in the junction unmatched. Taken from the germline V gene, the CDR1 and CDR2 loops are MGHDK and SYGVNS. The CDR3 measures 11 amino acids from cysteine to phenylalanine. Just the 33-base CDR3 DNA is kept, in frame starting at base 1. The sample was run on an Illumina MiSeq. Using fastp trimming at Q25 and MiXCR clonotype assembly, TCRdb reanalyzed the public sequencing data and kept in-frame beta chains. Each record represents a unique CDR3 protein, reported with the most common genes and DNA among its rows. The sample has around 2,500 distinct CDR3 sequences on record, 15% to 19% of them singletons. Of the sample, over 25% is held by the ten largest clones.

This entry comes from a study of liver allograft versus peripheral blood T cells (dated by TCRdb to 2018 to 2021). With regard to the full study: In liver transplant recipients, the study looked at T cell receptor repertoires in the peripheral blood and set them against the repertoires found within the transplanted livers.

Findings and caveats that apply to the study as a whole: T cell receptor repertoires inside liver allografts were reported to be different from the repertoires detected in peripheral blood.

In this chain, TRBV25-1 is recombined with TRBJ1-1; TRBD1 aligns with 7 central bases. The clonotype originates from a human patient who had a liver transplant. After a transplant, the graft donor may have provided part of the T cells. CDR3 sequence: CASLQGVWAFF. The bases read TGTGCCAGCCTTCAGGGGGTGTGGGCTTTCTTT.